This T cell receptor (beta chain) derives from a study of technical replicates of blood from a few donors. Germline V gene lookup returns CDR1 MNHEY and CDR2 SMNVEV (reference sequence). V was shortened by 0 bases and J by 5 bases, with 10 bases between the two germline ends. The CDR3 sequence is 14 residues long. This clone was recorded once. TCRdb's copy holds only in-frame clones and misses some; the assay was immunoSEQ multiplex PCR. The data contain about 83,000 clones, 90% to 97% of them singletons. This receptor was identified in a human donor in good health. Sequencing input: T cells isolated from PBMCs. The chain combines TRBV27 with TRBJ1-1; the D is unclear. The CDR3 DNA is TGTGCCAGCAGTTTATCGGGCCGGATAACTGAAGCTTTCTTT. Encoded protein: CASSLSGRITEAFF.